These 9 T cell receptor beta chains were all obtained from the same sample, sequenced in a study of metastatic and nonmetastatic thyroid tumors (dated by TCRdb to about 2020). The library was prepared using PCR. The sample was run on an Illumina HiSeq 4000. The public reads were reanalyzed by TCRdb: fastp trimming at Q25, MiXCR alignment, in-frame beta chains only. For this sample there are 23,000 or so clones; about a fifth appear just once. Of the sample, over 25% falls within the top ten clones. No patient had received any treatment before thyroid surgery. Sample: blood. The receptor source for this set is a female donor with papillary thyroid cancer or a benign thyroid nodule (not recorded which). Some clones in this sample may be carry-over from other donors' samples.

Worth noting for this clone: A read error is likely, as this CDR3 ends without the conserved phenylalanine or tryptophan. The limits of the CDR3 on the DNA are not certain, so only TCRdb's listed CDR3 is given. The rearrangement uses TRBV7-8 and TRBJ2-7. Looked up from germline, CDR1 is SGHVS and CDR2 is FQNEAQ. The CDR3 length equals 15 residues, ends included. The CDR3 here is CASSLAGGHTYELYS.

This chain connects TRBV19 to TRBJ2-3; 13 nucleotides align to TRBD2. V dropped 10 bases and J dropped 6; count of bases not matched to a gene: 7. Germline lookup yields CDR1 LNHDA and CDR2 SQIVND (reference sequence). The CDR3 covers 14 residues. The chain's CDR3 is CATGLAGAQDTQYF. CDR3 in DNA: TGTGCCACCGGACTAGCGGGAGCACAGGATACGCAGTATTTT. Full variable domain (rest looked up from reference TRBV19 and TRBJ2-3): DGGITQSPKYLFRKEGQNVTLSCEQNLNHDAMYWYRQDPGQGLRLIYYSQIVNDFQKGDIAEGYSVSREKKESFPLTVTSAQKNPTAFYLCATGLAGAQDTQYFGPGTRLTVL.

This clone was seen at least ten times. The CDR3 DNA reads as TGTGCCAGTAGTATAGGGAAGGGGCTGGCTTACTCCTACGAGCAGTACTTC. It yields the protein CASSIGKGLAYSYEQYF. This chain joins TRBV19 and TRBJ2-7, with a possible D match to TRBD1 (5 bases). The CDR3 loop spans 17 amino acids. The V end lost 1 base, the J end lost 0 bases, and 16 bases lay between the germline ends. Germline V lookup: CDR1 LNHDA, CDR2 SQIVND (reference sequence).

This clone occurred many times. The chain carries TRBV5-6 and TRBJ1-6, with D perhaps matching TRBD1 (5 bases). This CDR3 has 15 amino acids. V dropped 1 base and J dropped 9 bases, with 14 bases sitting between them. Germline V gene sequence: CDR1 SGHDT, CDR2 YYEEEE. Written as DNA, the CDR3 is TGTGCCAGCAGCTTGACCCAGGGACGCAGTTCACCCCTCCACTTT. This gives the protein CASSLTQGRSSPLHF. Full variable domain (outside the CDR3, taken from reference TRBV5-6 and TRBJ1-6): DAGVTQSPTHLIKTRGQQVTLRCSPKSGHDTVSWYQQALGQGPQFIFQYYEEEERQRGNFPDRFSGHQFPNYSSELNVNALLLGDSALYLCASSLTQGRSSPLHFGNGTRLTVT.

A note on this clone: A much larger clone lies a single base off, so this may be a read error. Other nucleotide sequences from this sample produce the same CDR3. The rearrangement uses TRBV4-1 and TRBJ2-2; 9 bases are a match to TRBD1. This CDR3 is built from 16 residues. Germline values: CDR1 MGHRA, CDR2 YSYEKL. In DNA, the CDR3 is TGTGCCAGCAGCCAACCCGGACAGGGGACCGTCGGGGAGCTGTTTTTT. Its protein is CASSQPGQGTVGELFF.

This clone was detected many times. The chain combines TRBV10-3 with TRBJ1-1; a weak D match, TRBD1 (5 bases). The CDR3 loop spans 14 amino acids. V lost 8 bases and J lost 5, with 18 bases in between. Germline V gene data show CDR1 as ENHRY and CDR2 as SYGVKD. The CDR3 bases are TGTGCCATCGGGGGTCGCCCCAGTGAGACTGAAGCTTTCTTT. It specifies CAIGGRPSETEAFF.

Only a few counts were recorded for this clone. The J gene is TRBJ2-6, the V gene TRBV28, with D perhaps TRBD1 (5 bases). Per the germline V gene, CDR1 is MDHEN and CDR2 is SYDVKM. The length of the CDR3 is 18 residues. The V end was cut by 6 bases, the J end by 0 bases, with 18 bases between. CDR3 DNA sequence: TGTGCCAGCAGCGATATAAGACAGATTCCCTCTGGGGCCAACGTCCTGACTTTC. Its translation is CASSDIRQIPSGANVLTF.

This sequence joins TRBV28 and TRBJ1-5; unclear D gene. V was cut by 8 bases and J by 1 base, with 12 bases left in between. Germline-derived CDR1 and CDR2 are MDHEN and SYDVKM. The CDR3 runs 14 residues. Here the CDR3 DNA reads TGTGCCAGCCGGAGTGGGCGAAGCAATCAGCCCCAGCATTTT. Residues: CASRSGRSNQPQHF.

This clone has ten or more counts. This chain uses TRBV7-2 with TRBJ2-7, with no clear D. CDR3 length equals 13 residues. Germline CDR1 SGHTA, CDR2 FQGNSA. V gave up 4 bases and J gave up 2 bases, with 9 bases separating them. The chain's CDR3 is CASSWTEPYEQYF. CDR3 nucleotides: TGTGCCAGCAGCTGGACCGAGCCCTACGAGCAGTACTTC.